These T cell receptor beta chains were read from a single sample in a study of blood T cell repertoires in COVID-19. TCRdb's table, derived via immunoSEQ multiplex PCR, lists solely in-frame clones and lacks some. This sample carries 160,000 or so clones, 82% of them seen once, and the ten largest clones take roughly 20%. Sequencing was carried out using PBMCs or T cells enriched from blood (not recorded which). These receptors were obtained from a man between 60 and 75 years old who had recovered from COVID-19. The CDR3 runs from the conserved cysteine through the conserved F or W. The D gene is left open where the match is weak. The size entry is marked missing in some rows and otherwise reads once, few, many or a size class.

clone_size: -
v_call: TRBV5-4
d_call: TRBD2
j_call: TRBJ2-7
cdr3_nt: TGTGCCAGCAGCTTGGCAGCGGGAGAGGACGAGCAGTACTTC
cdr3_aa: CASSLAAGEDEQYF

clone_size: -
v_call: TRBV10-3
d_call: TRBD1
j_call: TRBJ2-1
cdr3_nt: TGTGCCATCAGTGACCCCGACAGGGAGCGCTACAATGAGCAGTTCTTC
cdr3_aa: CAISDPDRERYNEQFF

clone_size: -
v_call: TRBV10-3
d_call: -
j_call: TRBJ1-2
cdr3_nt: TGTGCCATCAGTGAAGGGGTTCCTGGCTACACCTTC
cdr3_aa: CAISEGVPGYTF

clone_size: -
v_call: TRBV9
d_call: TRBD1
j_call: TRBJ1-1
cdr3_nt: TGTGCCAGCAGCGTAGCTACCCAGGGGGCGAACACTGAAGCTTTCTTT
cdr3_aa: CASSVATQGANTEAFF

clone_size: -
v_call: TRBV5-6
d_call: -
j_call: TRBJ2-7
cdr3_nt: TGTGCCAGCAGTTGGGAACGGGGAGACTCCTACGAGCAGTACTTC
cdr3_aa: CASSWERGDSYEQYF

clone_size: -
v_call: TRBV24-1
d_call: TRBD2
j_call: TRBJ2-1
cdr3_nt: TGTGCCACCAGTGATTGGGGGGGGAGGGCCACGGGAAATGAGCAGTTCTTC
cdr3_aa: CATSDWGGRATGNEQFF

clone_size: -
v_call: TRBV6-1
d_call: -
j_call: TRBJ2-7
cdr3_nt: TGTGCCAGCAGTGATGAGTGGGGGCGTCACGAGCAGTACTTC
cdr3_aa: CASSDEWGRHEQYF

clone_size: -
v_call: TRBV11-2
d_call: -
j_call: TRBJ2-7
cdr3_nt: TGTGCCAGCACATTGGCAGGGTACGAGCAGTACTTC
cdr3_aa: CASTLAGYEQYF

clone_size: -
v_call: TRBV30
d_call: TRBD1
j_call: TRBJ1-2
cdr3_nt: TGTGCCTGGAGGGGACGGGGGGACAGGTGCACCTTC
cdr3_aa: CAWRGRGDRCTF

clone_size: -
v_call: TRBV6-5
d_call: TRBD1
j_call: TRBJ1-2
cdr3_nt: TGTGCCAGCAGTTACTTGGGACAGACTAACTATGGCTACACCTTC
cdr3_aa: CASSYLGQTNYGYTF

clone_size: few
v_call: TRBV7-3
d_call: -
j_call: TRBJ2-1
cdr3_nt: TGTGCCAGCAGCTTAACGGTCGAGTACAATGAGCAGTTCTTC
cdr3_aa: CASSLTVEYNEQFF

clone_size: once
v_call: TRBV11-3
d_call: -
j_call: TRBJ2-5
cdr3_nt: TGTGCCAGCAGCTTAGGCCTGGACAGCCGTAGAGAGACCCAGTACTTC
cdr3_aa: CASSLGLDSRRETQYF

clone_size: once
v_call: TRBV28
d_call: -
j_call: TRBJ1-2
cdr3_nt: TGTGCCAGCAGTTTACCCCAAGAGGGAACCTATGGCTACACCTTC
cdr3_aa: CASSLPQEGTYGYTF

clone_size: -
v_call: TRBV7-3
d_call: TRBD2
j_call: TRBJ2-3
cdr3_nt: TGTGCCAGCAGCTTGAGCGGGAGGGGCACAGATACGCAGTATTTT
cdr3_aa: CASSLSGRGTDTQYF

clone_size: -
v_call: TRBV5-1
d_call: TRBD1
j_call: TRBJ2-7
cdr3_nt: TGCGCCAGCAGCTTGGCCAGGACAGGTTTGGGAGAGCAGTACTTC
cdr3_aa: CASSLARTGLGEQYF

clone_size: few
v_call: TRBV7-2
d_call: -
j_call: TRBJ2-7
cdr3_nt: TGTGCCAGCAGCAAATACACCCCGGGAGTCTACGAGCAGTACTTC
cdr3_aa: CASSKYTPGVYEQYF

clone_size: -
v_call: TRBV15
d_call: TRBD1
j_call: TRBJ1-6
cdr3_nt: TGTGCCACAGCCGACAGGGAGAGCTCCTATAATTCACCCCTCCACTTT
cdr3_aa: CATADRESSYNSPLHF

clone_size: -
v_call: TRBV7-3
d_call: -
j_call: TRBJ1-1
cdr3_nt: TGTGCCAGCAGCTTGCTTCCAGGGTACACTGAAGCTTTCTTT
cdr3_aa: CASSLLPGYTEAFF

clone_size: -
v_call: TRBV7-9
d_call: TRBD2
j_call: TRBJ2-7
cdr3_nt: TGTGCCAGCAGCTCCCTTAGGGGGGCTAGCGGGAGCTACGAGCAGTACTTC
cdr3_aa: CASSSLRGASGSYEQYF

clone_size: -
v_call: TRBV2
d_call: TRBD2
j_call: TRBJ2-5
cdr3_nt: TGTGCCAGCAGACTGGGACTAGCGGGAGCTGGGGAGACCCAGTACTTC
cdr3_aa: CASRLGLAGAGETQYF

clone_size: -
v_call: TRBV5-4
d_call: -
j_call: TRBJ2-7
cdr3_nt: TGTGCCAGCAGCTTAGGACAGCAGTACGAGCAGTACTTC
cdr3_aa: CASSLGQQYEQYF

clone_size: -
v_call: TRBV3-1/TRBV3-2
d_call: TRBD1
j_call: TRBJ2-7
cdr3_nt: TGTGCCAGCAGCCAAGATAGGACGGGGACAGGGGACATCTCCGAGCAGTACTTC
cdr3_aa: CASSQDRTGTGDISEQYF

clone_size: -
v_call: TRBV12-3/TRBV12-4
d_call: -
j_call: TRBJ2-7
cdr3_nt: TGTGCCAGCAGCCGCCTAGTCTACGAGCAGTACTTC
cdr3_aa: CASSRLVYEQYF

clone_size: -
v_call: TRBV24-1
d_call: TRBD1
j_call: TRBJ2-1
cdr3_nt: TGTGCCACCAGTGATTCCCTCAGGGGGAGCTCCTACAATGAGCAGTTCTTC
cdr3_aa: CATSDSLRGSSYNEQFF

clone_size: -
v_call: TRBV7-2
d_call: -
j_call: TRBJ1-6
cdr3_nt: TGTGCCAGCAGCTTAGGAGGGGGAGATAATTCACCCCTCCACTTT
cdr3_aa: CASSLGGGDNSPLHF

clone_size: once
v_call: TRBV23-1
d_call: -
j_call: TRBJ1-5
cdr3_nt: TGCGCCAGCAGTCAGGGGCCCAATCAGCCCCAGCATTTT
cdr3_aa: CASSQGPNQPQHF

clone_size: -
v_call: TRBV3-1/TRBV3-2
d_call: -
j_call: TRBJ2-7
cdr3_nt: TGTGCCAGCAGCCAAGGCCGGACACAGACCTACGAGCAGTACTTC
cdr3_aa: CASSQGRTQTYEQYF

clone_size: -
v_call: TRBV5-1
d_call: TRBD2
j_call: TRBJ2-7
cdr3_nt: TGCGCCAGCAGCTTGACTAGCGCCTACGAGCAGTACTTC
cdr3_aa: CASSLTSAYEQYF

clone_size: -
v_call: TRBV2
d_call: TRBD2
j_call: TRBJ2-1
cdr3_nt: TGTGCCAGCAGTGAGTTGCGGGAGAGCGGGGTTGAGCAGTTCTTC
cdr3_aa: CASSELRESGVEQFF

clone_size: -
v_call: TRBV5-1
d_call: -
j_call: TRBJ2-7
cdr3_nt: TGCGCCAGCAGCTTCCTTCCGTCAGGTCTAACCTACGAGCAGTACTTC
cdr3_aa: CASSFLPSGLTYEQYF

clone_size: -
v_call: TRBV19
d_call: -
j_call: TRBJ2-1
cdr3_nt: TGTGCCAGTAGTATTCTTAGAGGGTACAATGAGCAGTTCTTC
cdr3_aa: CASSILRGYNEQFF

clone_size: -
v_call: TRBV27
d_call: -
j_call: TRBJ1-5
cdr3_nt: TGTGCCAGCGGGACGGGACACCTTAGCAATCAGCCCCAGCATTTT
cdr3_aa: CASGTGHLSNQPQHF

clone_size: few
v_call: TRBV7-2
d_call: -
j_call: TRBJ2-7
cdr3_nt: TGTGCCAGCAGCTCCGACTCGAGGGAGCAGTACTTC
cdr3_aa: CASSSDSREQYF

clone_size: -
v_call: TRBV10-3
d_call: TRBD2
j_call: TRBJ2-5
cdr3_nt: TGTGCCATCAGGTCACTAGCGGGAGGACTGGGAGAGACCCAGTACTTC
cdr3_aa: CAIRSLAGGLGETQYF

clone_size: -
v_call: TRBV15
d_call: TRBD1
j_call: TRBJ2-4
cdr3_nt: TGTGCCACCAGGACGACAGGGGGGGGAAACATTCAGTACTTC
cdr3_aa: CATRTTGGGNIQYF

clone_size: -
v_call: TRBV28
d_call: -
j_call: TRBJ1-1
cdr3_nt: TGTGCCAGCAGTTTATCCGACCCGACAGGACCTGAAGCTTTCTTT
cdr3_aa: CASSLSDPTGPEAFF

clone_size: -
v_call: TRBV7-6
d_call: -
j_call: TRBJ1-3
cdr3_nt: TGTGCCAGCAGCTTCACAGACGGGGTTGGCTCTGGAAACACCATATATTTT
cdr3_aa: CASSFTDGVGSGNTIYF

clone_size: -
v_call: TRBV13
d_call: -
j_call: TRBJ1-1
cdr3_nt: TGTGCCAGCCTAATAATCGAAGCTTTCTTT
cdr3_aa: CASLIIEAFF

clone_size: -
v_call: TRBV5-4
d_call: -
j_call: TRBJ1-3
cdr3_nt: TGTGCCAGCAGCTTGGGAGGGCTCGGAAACACCATATATTTT
cdr3_aa: CASSLGGLGNTIYF

clone_size: -
v_call: TRBV12-3/TRBV12-4
d_call: -
j_call: TRBJ2-7
cdr3_nt: TGTGCCAGCAGTTTAGACTCGAACTACGAGCAGTACTTC
cdr3_aa: CASSLDSNYEQYF